One and the same sample provided the 5 T cell receptor beta chains below, sequenced in a study of control samples from healthy donors and cancer patients. Clones were read by immunoSEQ multiplex PCR, and TCRdb kept only the in-frame ones, dropping some. This sample yields roughly 100,000 clones, of which 88% are seen a single time; approximately 14% belongs to the top ten. Input material: blood. Every receptor here comes from a young man in good health.

This chain uses TRBV7-9 with TRBJ2-3, with D unresolved. The CDR3 contains 10 residues. CDR1 and CDR2 (germline): SEHNR, FQNEAQ (reference sequence). V was shortened by 2 bases and J by 7 bases, with 1 base between the two germline ends. The CDR3 DNA is TGTGCCAGCAGCTTAAATACGCAGTATTTT. Amino acid sequence: CASSLNTQYF.

This clone was picked up a small number of times. V gene TRBV19 combines with J gene TRBJ1-2; D is possibly TRBD1 (5 bases). V was clipped by 5 bases and J by 1 base, with 11 bases between them. The CDR3 is 14 amino acids. Germline CDR1 and CDR2: LNHDA and SQIVND (reference sequence). CDR3: CASSETGDNYGYTF. For the CDR3, the DNA is TGTGCCAGTAGTGAAACAGGAGATAACTATGGCTACACCTTC. The full variable domain, with the rest looked up from reference TRBV19 and TRBJ1-2, is DGGITQSPKYLFRKEGQNVTLSCEQNLNHDAMYWYRQDPGQGLRLIYYSQIVNDFQKGDIAEGYSVSREKKESFPLTVTSAQKNPTAFYLCASSETGDNYGYTFGSGTRLTVV.

The chain recombines TRBV28 with TRBJ1-6, with a possible D match to TRBD1 (6 bases). This CDR3 is 12 amino acids long. From germline, CDR1 is MDHEN and CDR2 SYDVKM. Trimming pared 2 bases from V and 12 bases from J, leaving 8 bases between. Here the CDR3 reads CASSLKTGPLHF. CDR3 in DNA: TGTGCCAGCAGTTTAAAGACAGGACCCCTCCACTTT.

In its sample, this clone was seen a few times. The gene calls are TRBV5-1 and TRBJ2-7; either TRBD1 or TRBD2 may fit D (5 bases each). The germline gives CDR1 SGHRS, CDR2 YFSETQ. The CDR3 extends over 14 amino acids. With 6 bases removed from V and 10 bases from J, the gap between germline ends came to 23 bases. As DNA, the CDR3 is TGCGCCAGCACCCCTGGGACCCTAGCTAGTAATCAGTACTTC. It codes for CASTPGTLASNQYF.

Only one count was recorded for this clone. V and J are TRBV15 and TRBJ1-5; TRBD1 agrees at 8 bases. The V gene end was trimmed by 1 base and the J gene end by 0 bases; junction bases not matched to a gene: 17. The CDR3 is made up of 21 amino acids. Per germline, CDR1 LNHNV and CDR2 YYDKDF (reference sequence). This CDR3 is CATSRVSSGQGGSYSNQPQHF. The CDR3 coding sequence is TGTGCCACCAGCAGAGTGTCCTCCGGACAGGGAGGAAGTTATAGCAATCAGCCCCAGCATTTT. Full variable domain (missing parts from reference TRBV15 and TRBJ1-5): DAMVIQNPRYQVTQFGKPVTLSCSQTLNHNVMYWYQQKSSQAPKLLFHYYDKDFNNEADTPDNFQSRRPNTSFCFLDIRSPGLGDTAMYLCATSRVSSGQGGSYSNQPQHFGDGTRLSIL.